The next 20 T cell receptor beta chains were all read from a single sample in a study of OX40 agonist ivuxolimab in advanced cancers. The assay was immunoSEQ multiplex PCR, and TCRdb's table has in-frame clones only and misses some. The sample yields about 82,000 clones, 88% seen once. The material sequenced was CD4+ or CD8+ T cells sorted from blood, taken in a trial of the OX40 agonist ivuxolimab. These TCRs come from an adult with an advanced solid tumor such as melanoma, head and neck, liver or kidney cancer.

The chain recombines TRBV6-1 with TRBJ1-2; D uncertain. The CDR3 consists of 15 residues. Germline-derived CDR1 and CDR2 are MNHNS and SASEGT. Trimming pared 0 bases from V and 8 bases from J, leaving 16 bases between. CDR3 loop: CASSEAVFQRKGYTF. In nucleotides, the CDR3 is TGTGCCAGCAGTGAAGCCGTATTCCAGAGGAAAGGCTACACCTTC.

This clone was observed once. The J gene is TRBJ2-2, the V gene TRBV6-5; 9 bases align to TRBD1. V trimming: 7 bases; J trimming: 1 base; junction bases outside the gene matches: 4. This CDR3 is 15 amino acids long. Germline CDR1 is MNHEY and CDR2 is SVGAGI. The CDR3 spells CASTPDRGNTGELFF. The DNA of the CDR3 is TGTGCCAGCACTCCGGACAGGGGGAACACCGGGGAGCTGTTTTTT.

This clone showed up just a few times. This rearrangement joins TRBV19 to TRBJ2-7; TRBD2 is a possible D gene (6 bases). From germline, CDR1 is LNHDA and CDR2 SQIVND (reference sequence). This CDR3 region has 14 residues. Trimming took 5 bases from V and 2 from J, leaving 13 bases between them. The CDR3 coding sequence is TGTGCCAGTAGTGTCGTAGCGGCTACCTACGAGCAGTACTTC. It specifies CASSVVAATYEQYF. Full variable domain (rest looked up from reference TRBV19 and TRBJ2-7): DGGITQSPKYLFRKEGQNVTLSCEQNLNHDAMYWYRQDPGQGLRLIYYSQIVNDFQKGDIAEGYSVSREKKESFPLTVTSAQKNPTAFYLCASSVVAATYEQYFGPGTRLTVT.

This clone was observed once. The V call is TRBV25-1, the J call TRBJ1-1; D gene unclear. In germline, CDR1 is MGHDK, CDR2 SYGVNS. CDR3 size: 16 residues. V lost 4 bases to trimming and J lost 0 bases, with 15 bases between them. CDR3 sequence (DNA): TGTGCCAGCAGTGGATACCCGTCAGAGATGAACACTGAAGCTTTCTTT. This gives the protein CASSGYPSEMNTEAFF.

The chain recombines TRBV30 with TRBJ1-1; D is possibly TRBD1 (6 bases). The CDR3 is 14 amino acids. In germline, CDR1 is GTSNPN, CDR2 SVGIG (reference sequence). Trimming removed 4 bases from V and 1 base from J, with 13 bases in between. The CDR3 loop is CAWKAGQTNTEAFF. The CDR3 bases are TGTGCCTGGAAGGCGGGACAAACGAACACTGAAGCTTTCTTT.

For the CDR3, the DNA is TGTGCCAGCAGCTTAGTTGGAGGGCGCAATGAGCAGTTCTTC. Translated: CASSLVGGRNEQFF. V usage is TRBV11-2 and J usage is TRBJ2-1; TRBD2 is a possible D gene (6 bases). Germline CDR1 and CDR2: SGHAT and FQNNGV. There are 14 residues in the CDR3. Deletions cut 1 base from V and 6 bases from J, with 10 bases between.

The chain is built from TRBV7-2 and TRBJ2-3; no definite D call. The V gene lost 5 bases and the J gene lost 4 bases, with 16 bases spanning the gap. Looked up from germline, CDR1 is SGHTA and CDR2 is FQGNSA. CDR3 length: 15 residues. The CDR3 here is CASSIRVTPADTQYF. The CDR3 region has the DNA TGTGCCAGCAGCATAAGGGTTACCCCCGCAGATACGCAGTATTTT.

The rearrangement joins TRBV7-2 to TRBJ2-5; 10 positions match TRBD1. The germline gives CDR1 SGHTA, CDR2 FQGNSA. V shed 5 bases, J shed 9 bases, and the junction held 6 bases outside the gene matches. The CDR3 totals 13 residues. CDR3 protein: CASSRNDRGPQYF. The CDR3 DNA reads TGTGCCAGCAGCAGGAATGACAGGGGGCCCCAGTACTTC.

V usage is TRBV18 and J usage is TRBJ2-5; possible D gene TRBD2, 5 bases. Trimming removed 1 base from V and 1 base from J, with 7 bases in between. CDR1 is KGHSH, CDR2 LQKENI, per germline. The CDR3 loop spans 14 amino acids. CDR3 region: CASSPRAGQETQYF. CDR3 bases: TGTGCCAGCTCACCACGGGCGGGCCAAGAGACCCAGTACTTC.

This clone came up a few times. DNA of the CDR3: TGTGCCAGTAGTCCCCGCGGGTCGCAAGGCTACACCTTC. Translating gives CASSPRGSQGYTF. V and J are TRBV19 and TRBJ1-2; no firm D call. Trimming took 5 bases from V and 8 from J, leaving 15 bases between them. The germline V gene has CDR1 LNHDA and CDR2 SQIVND (reference sequence). This CDR3 comprises 13 residues.

This chain uses TRBV6-6 with TRBJ2-3; D is uncertain. CDR3 length: 13 amino acids. Germline loops: CDR1 MNHNY, CDR2 SVGAGI (reference sequence). V shed 7 bases and J shed 0 bases, with 8 bases lying between them. CDR3 loop: CASTLQSTDTQYF. The CDR3 DNA is TGTGCCAGCACCCTACAGAGCACAGATACGCAGTATTTT.

The chain links TRBV29-1 to TRBJ1-5; a possible D gene is TRBD1 (6 bases). V lost 6 bases and J lost 6, with 12 bases in between. The CDR3 extends over 12 amino acids. CDR1 is SQVTM and CDR2 is ANQGSEA in the germline V gene. The CDR3 loop is CSVQTGSQPQHF. The CDR3 DNA is TGCAGCGTACAAACAGGGTCTCAGCCCCAGCATTTT.

This clone was counted between two and nine times. This chain joins TRBV6-1 and TRBJ2-7; D assignment may be TRBD1 or TRBD2 (6 bases each). Trimming cost V 6 bases and J 9 bases, with 21 bases left between them. This CDR3 is 14 amino acids long. Looked up from germline, CDR1 is MNHNS and CDR2 is SASEGT. The CDR3 DNA sequence: TGTGCCAGCAGCAAAGGAGGGGGAGTGGGGTTGCAGTACTTC. This encodes CASSKGGGVGLQYF.

The chain uses TRBV19 and TRBJ2-2, with 7 bases matching TRBD2. The V and J ends lost 7 bases and 7 bases, in that order; junction bases with no gene match: 6. This CDR3 contains 13 residues. From germline, CDR1 is LNHDA and CDR2 SQIVND (reference sequence). The chain's CDR3 is CASIGGSYGELFF. In DNA, the CDR3 is TGTGCCAGTATCGGCGGGAGTTACGGGGAGCTGTTTTTT.

The chain employs TRBV6-1 and TRBJ2-7, with TRBD1 matching 7 bases. Germline V gene lookup returns CDR1 MNHNS and CDR2 SASEGT. The CDR3 runs to 14 residues. V lost 7 bases, J lost 0 bases, and 6 bases stayed unmatched. As DNA, the CDR3 is TGTGCCAGCACCGACAGGGCCAGCTCCTACGAGCAGTACTTC. It translates to CASTDRASSYEQYF.

The table lists this clone with a count of one. The chain uses TRBV29-1 and TRBJ2-7, with TRBD1 matching over 8 bases. With 6 bases clipped from V and 6 bases from J, the junction kept 16 bases outside the gene matches. CDR1 is SQVTM, CDR2 ANQGSEA, per germline. The length of the CDR3 is 15 residues. The CDR3 loop reads CSVERGLGQESEQYF. The CDR3 coding sequence is TGCAGCGTGGAAAGGGGGTTGGGACAGGAAAGCGAGCAGTACTTC.

The gene calls are TRBV5-1 and TRBJ2-1, with TRBD2 as a possible D gene (5 bases). The V gene lost 0 bases and the J gene lost 6 bases, with 19 bases spanning the gap. The CDR3 is 17 residues long. CDR1 and CDR2 (germline): SGHRS, YFSETQ. The CDR3 protein is CASSLAIANGPINEQFF. The CDR3 DNA reads TGCGCCAGCAGCTTGGCCATAGCGAACGGCCCCATCAATGAGCAGTTCTTC.

Points on this clone: This sample includes further DNA sequences coding for the same CDR3. The genes are TRBV20-1 and TRBJ2-5; D is unresolved. Per germline, CDR1 DFQATT and CDR2 SNEGSKA (reference sequence). Trimming pared 4 bases from V and 1 base from J, leaving 4 bases between. This CDR3 spans 11 amino acids. The CDR3 region has the DNA TGCAGTGCTACGACCCAAGAGACCCAGTACTTC. Encoded protein: CSATTQETQYF.

The chain links TRBV6-5 to TRBJ2-7, with D unclear. This CDR3 comprises 15 residues. V was shortened by 5 bases and J by 2 bases, with 16 bases between the two germline ends. In germline, CDR1 is MNHEY, CDR2 SVGAGI. The CDR3 protein is CASSPNPANPYEQYF. In nucleotides, the CDR3 is TGTGCCAGCAGTCCTAACCCGGCAAATCCCTACGAGCAGTACTTC.

This rearrangement joins TRBV5-1 to TRBJ2-1, with a possible D match to TRBD2 (5 bases). V shed 0 bases and J shed 7 bases, with 17 bases lying between them. The germline gives CDR1 SGHRS, CDR2 YFSETQ. The CDR3 loop spans 16 amino acids. DNA for the CDR3: TGCGCCAGCAGCTTGGCCGGCGGGCGCCCGCTAAATGAGCAGTTCTTC. Its translation is CASSLAGGRPLNEQFF.